This entry lists 6 T cell receptor beta chains sequenced from one sample in a study of beta chain features in type 1 diabetes. Every isolated RNA sample was fully reverse transcribed, so sequencing captured expressed TCRB transcripts. TCRdb keeps only in-frame clones here, not all; method: immunoSEQ multiplex PCR. Seen here are about 350,000 clones, about 19% observed once, and the top ten hold approximately 0.046%. Sequenced material: naive CD4+ T cells from blood. The receptors derive from a woman aged 18 to 35 in good health.

V gene TRBV19 combines with J gene TRBJ2-1, with D tentatively TRBD2 (6 bases). The CDR3 has 16 amino acids. The V gene lost 10 bases and the J gene lost 0 bases, with 19 bases spanning the gap. The V gene's germline CDR1 is LNHDA and CDR2 SQIVND (reference sequence). The CDR3 nucleotides read TGTGCCACTAAAGGGGTGGACGGGAGCTCCTACAATGAGCAGTTCTTC. Translating it yields CATKGVDGSSYNEQFF.

The CDR3 sequence: CAWSVQVTYNEQFF. The DNA of the CDR3 is TGTGCCTGGAGTGTACAGGTGACCTACAATGAGCAGTTCTTC. The J gene is TRBJ2-1, the V gene TRBV30; D perhaps matches TRBD1 (5 bases). This CDR3 is built from 14 residues. Germline V lookup: CDR1 GTSNPN, CDR2 SVGIG (reference sequence). Deletions cut 0 bases from V and 2 bases from J, with 8 bases between.

The CDR3 loop reads CASSSNSGGTNNEQFF. CDR3 nucleotide sequence: TGTGCCAGCAGCTCCAATAGCGGGGGGACTAACAATGAGCAGTTCTTC. The rearrangement links TRBV7-2 to TRBJ2-1; TRBD2 matches 10 bases. The trim removed 4 bases at V and 5 bases at J, leaving 8 bases unmatched. This CDR3 has 16 amino acids. The germline CDR1 and CDR2 sequences are SGHTA and FQGNSA.

This sequence joins TRBV9 and TRBJ2-3; D is possibly TRBD1 (6 bases). CDR3 length: 16 residues. Germline CDR1 reads SGDLS; CDR2 reads YYNGEE. The V end was cut by 2 bases, the J end by 1 base, with 14 bases between. CDR3 sequence reads: CASSVQGSPGTDTQYF. CDR3 bases: TGTGCCAGCAGCGTGCAGGGGTCCCCTGGCACAGATACGCAGTATTTT.

The chain uses TRBV7-3 and TRBJ2-3, with 8 bases that match TRBD2. The CDR3 loop spans 18 amino acids. Per the germline V gene, CDR1 is SGHTA and CDR2 is FQGTGA. After removal of 6 bases from V and 5 bases from J, the junction contained 19 bases not matched to a gene. CDR3 coding DNA: TGTGCCAGCAGTTCCGTGGGGTCTAGCGGGTCGGAGGTAGATACGCAGTATTTT. It codes for CASSSVGSSGSEVDTQYF.

The V and J genes are TRBV10-2 and TRBJ2-1; TRBD2 aligns across 14 bases. Germline CDR1 reads WSHSY; CDR2 reads SAAADI. The CDR3 contains 16 residues. With 7 bases clipped from V and 6 bases from J, the junction kept 8 bases outside the gene matches. The DNA of the CDR3 is TGCGCCAGCATTGATGTGACTAGCGGGAGGGCCAATGAGCAGTTCTTC. Translation: CASIDVTSGRANEQFF.